This TCR beta chain was identified during a study of T cells in Graves' hyperthyroidism and ophthalmopathy. Points from the study as a whole: Also found in blood were most expanded thyroid clonotypes above 0.001. Ophthalmopathy was model-predicted a median around seven months pre-onset.

Stable hyperthyroidism: no ophthalmopathy progression over 18 months of follow-up. TCR beta CDR3 region amplification was performed from RNA transcripts. The HTBI set primed first-round TCR CDR3 RT-PCR. TCRdb reanalysed the multiplex PCR reads using MiXCR and keeps one entry per CDR3 protein. The data contain about 560,000 distinct CDR3 sequences, approximately 15% of them seen just once; the ten biggest clones take up approximately 13%. CDR1 and CDR2 (germline): MDHEN, SYDVKM. The CDR3 is 13 residues long. With 6 bases removed from V and 12 bases from J, the gap between germline ends came to 21 bases. This clonotype was detected ten times or more. Its antigen is currently unknown.

Sequencing was done on a sample of blood. This TCR was sampled from a woman in her thirties or forties with Graves' hyperthyroidism. The V call is TRBV28, the J call TRBJ2-7; TRBD1 is a possible D gene (6 bases). DNA for the CDR3: TGTGCCAGCAGGGAGACACAGACAGGCAGGTTGTACTTC. This translates into CASRETQTGRLYF.